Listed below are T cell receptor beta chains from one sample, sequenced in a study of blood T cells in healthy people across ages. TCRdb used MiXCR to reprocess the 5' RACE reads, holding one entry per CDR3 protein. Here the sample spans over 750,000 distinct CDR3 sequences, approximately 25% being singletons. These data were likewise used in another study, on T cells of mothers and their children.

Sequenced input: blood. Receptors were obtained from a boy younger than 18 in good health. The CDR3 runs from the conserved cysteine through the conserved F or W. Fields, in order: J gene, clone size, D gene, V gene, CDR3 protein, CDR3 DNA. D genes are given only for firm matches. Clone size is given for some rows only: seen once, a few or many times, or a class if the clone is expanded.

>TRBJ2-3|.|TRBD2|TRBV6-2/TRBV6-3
CASSKGLATDTQYF
TGTGCCAGCAGCAAGGGACTAGCCACAGATACGCAGTATTTT
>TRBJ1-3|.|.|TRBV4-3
CASSELGRTPGNTIYF
TGCGCCAGCAGCGAACTGGGACGGACTCCCGGAAACACCATATATTTT
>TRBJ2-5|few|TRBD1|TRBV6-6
CASSYSRQGVETQYF
TGTGCCAGCAGTTACTCGAGGCAGGGGGTAGAGACCCAGTACTTC
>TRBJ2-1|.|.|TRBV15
CATSRDVRDEQFF
TGTGCCACCAGCAGAGATGTTAGGGATGAGCAGTTCTTC
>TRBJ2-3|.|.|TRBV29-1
CSAYLFADTQYF
TGCAGCGCCTATTTATTCGCAGATACGCAGTATTTT
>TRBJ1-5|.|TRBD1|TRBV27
CASSWDSRSSQPQHF
TGTGCCAGCAGCTGGGACAGTCGTTCGAGTCAGCCCCAGCATTTT
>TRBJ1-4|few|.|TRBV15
CATSRGLATNEKLFF
TGTGCCACCAGCAGAGGGTTGGCAACTAATGAAAAACTGTTTTTT
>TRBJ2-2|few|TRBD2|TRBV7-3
CASSFSGGSGELFF
TGTGCCAGCAGCTTTAGCGGGGGTTCCGGGGAGCTGTTTTTT
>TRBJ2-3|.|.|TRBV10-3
CAISDSGDTQYF
TGTGCCATCAGTGACAGCGGGGATACGCAGTATTTT
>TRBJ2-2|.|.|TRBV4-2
CASSQDLAGQPPGELFF
TGTGCCAGCAGCCAAGACTTGGCGGGTCAACCACCGGGGGAGCTGTTTTTT
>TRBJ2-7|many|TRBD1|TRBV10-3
CAISESRTGIGEQYF
TGTGCCATCAGTGAGTCGAGGACAGGGATTGGCGAGCAGTACTTC
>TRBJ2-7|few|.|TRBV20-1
CSARDPASYYEQYF
TGCAGTGCTAGAGATCCTGCTAGTTACTACGAGCAGTACTTC
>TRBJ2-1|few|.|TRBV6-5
CASRSSPYNEQFF
TGTGCCAGCCGGAGCTCTCCCTACAATGAGCAGTTCTTC
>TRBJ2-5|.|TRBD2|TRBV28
CASGFTSGRGETQYF
TGTGCCAGCGGTTTCACTAGCGGGCGAGGGGAGACCCAGTACTTC
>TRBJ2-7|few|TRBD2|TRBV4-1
CASSPIGLASNEQYF
TGCGCCAGCAGCCCGATAGGACTAGCGAGCAACGAGCAGTACTTC
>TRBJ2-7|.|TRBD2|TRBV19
CASSLRRLAGANEQYF
TGTGCCAGTAGTTTGCGGAGACTAGCGGGAGCCAACGAGCAGTACTTC
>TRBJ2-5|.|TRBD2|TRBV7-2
CASSLDVGGGKTQYF
TGTGCCAGCAGCTTAGATGTGGGGGGAGGGAAGACCCAGTACTTC
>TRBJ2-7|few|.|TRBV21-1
CASPKVLRRLARLPHYEQYF
TGTGCCAGCCCAAAGGTACTAAGGAGGCTAGCCCGGCTTCCTCACTACGAGCAGTACTTC
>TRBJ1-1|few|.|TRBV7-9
CASSHPGAPREAFF
TGTGCCAGCAGCCACCCCGGGGCCCCGAGGGAAGCTTTCTTT
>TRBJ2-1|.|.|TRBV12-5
CASGLGLGGPEEEQFF
TGTGCTAGTGGTTTGGGTTTAGGAGGGCCCGAAGAAGAGCAGTTCTTC
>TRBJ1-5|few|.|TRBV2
CASSLATVYSNQPQHF
TGTGCCAGCAGTTTAGCTACAGTGTATAGCAATCAGCCCCAGCATTTT